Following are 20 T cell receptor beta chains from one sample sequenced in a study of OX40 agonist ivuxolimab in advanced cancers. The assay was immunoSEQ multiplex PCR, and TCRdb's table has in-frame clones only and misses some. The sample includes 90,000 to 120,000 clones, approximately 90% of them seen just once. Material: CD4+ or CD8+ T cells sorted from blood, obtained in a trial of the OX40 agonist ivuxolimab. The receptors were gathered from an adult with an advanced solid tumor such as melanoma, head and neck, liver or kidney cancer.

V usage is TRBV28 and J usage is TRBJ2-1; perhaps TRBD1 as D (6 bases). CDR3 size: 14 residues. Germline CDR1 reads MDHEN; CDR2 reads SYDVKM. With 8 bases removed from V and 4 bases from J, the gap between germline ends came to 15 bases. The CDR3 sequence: CASGRPQGYNEQFF. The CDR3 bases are TGTGCCAGCGGACGGCCCCAGGGGTACAATGAGCAGTTCTTC. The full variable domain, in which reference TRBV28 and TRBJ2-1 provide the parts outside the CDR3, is DVKVTQSSRYLVKRTGEKVFLECVQDMDHENMFWYRQDPGLGLRLIYFSYDVKMKEKGDIPEGYSVSREKKERFSLILESASTNQTSMYLCASGRPQGYNEQFFGPGTRLTVL.

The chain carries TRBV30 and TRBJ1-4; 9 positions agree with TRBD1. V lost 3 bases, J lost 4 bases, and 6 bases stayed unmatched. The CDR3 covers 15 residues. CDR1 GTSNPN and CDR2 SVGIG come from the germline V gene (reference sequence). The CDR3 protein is CAWRLGGQGNEKLFF. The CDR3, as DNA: TGTGCCTGGAGACTCGGGGGACAGGGTAATGAAAAACTGTTTTTT. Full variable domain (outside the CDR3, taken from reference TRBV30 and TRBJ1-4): SQTIHQWPATLVQPVGSPLSLECTVEGTSNPNLYWYRQAAGRGLQLLFYSVGIGQISSEVPQNLSASRPQDRQFILSSKKLLLSDSGFYLCAWRLGGQGNEKLFFGSGTQLSVL.

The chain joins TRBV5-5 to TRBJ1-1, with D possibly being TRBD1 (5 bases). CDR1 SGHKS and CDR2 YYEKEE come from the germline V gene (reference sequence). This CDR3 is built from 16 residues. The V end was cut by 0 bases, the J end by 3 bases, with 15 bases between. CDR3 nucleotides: TGTGCCAGCAGCTTGGTACTTAGCCGAGGGGACACTGAAGCTTTCTTT. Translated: CASSLVLSRGDTEAFF.

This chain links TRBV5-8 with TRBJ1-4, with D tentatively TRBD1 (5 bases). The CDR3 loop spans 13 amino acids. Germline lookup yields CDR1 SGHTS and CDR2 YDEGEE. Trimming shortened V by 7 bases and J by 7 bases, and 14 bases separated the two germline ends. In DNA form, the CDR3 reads TGTGCCAGCGCCCAACGGGGGACTGAAAAACTGTTTTTT. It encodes CASAQRGTEKLFF. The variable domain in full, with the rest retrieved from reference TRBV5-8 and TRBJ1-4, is EAGVTQSPTHLIKTRGQQATLRCSPISGHTSVYWYQQALGLGLQFLLWYDEGEERNRGNFPPRFSGRQFPNYSSELNVNALELEDSALYLCASAQRGTEKLFFGSGTQLSVL.

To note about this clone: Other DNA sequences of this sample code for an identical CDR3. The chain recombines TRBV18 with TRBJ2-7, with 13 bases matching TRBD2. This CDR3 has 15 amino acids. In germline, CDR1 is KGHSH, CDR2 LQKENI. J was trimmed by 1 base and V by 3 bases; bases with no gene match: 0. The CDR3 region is CASSPGLAGSYEQYF. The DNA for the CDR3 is TGTGCCAGCTCACCGGGACTAGCGGGATCCTACGAGCAGTACTTC.

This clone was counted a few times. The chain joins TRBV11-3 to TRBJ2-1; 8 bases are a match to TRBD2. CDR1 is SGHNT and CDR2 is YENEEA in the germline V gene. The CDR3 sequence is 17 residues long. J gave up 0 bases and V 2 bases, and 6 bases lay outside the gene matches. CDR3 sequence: CASSLRSGSSSYNEQFF. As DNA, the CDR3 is TGTGCCAGCAGCTTAAGGAGCGGGAGTTCCTCCTACAATGAGCAGTTCTTC.

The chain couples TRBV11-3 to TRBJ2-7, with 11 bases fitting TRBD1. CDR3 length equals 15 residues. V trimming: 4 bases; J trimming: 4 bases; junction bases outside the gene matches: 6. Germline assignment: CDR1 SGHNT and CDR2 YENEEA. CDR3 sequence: CASSSRDRGSYEQYF. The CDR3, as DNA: TGTGCCAGCAGCTCCCGGGACAGGGGGTCTTACGAGCAGTACTTC.

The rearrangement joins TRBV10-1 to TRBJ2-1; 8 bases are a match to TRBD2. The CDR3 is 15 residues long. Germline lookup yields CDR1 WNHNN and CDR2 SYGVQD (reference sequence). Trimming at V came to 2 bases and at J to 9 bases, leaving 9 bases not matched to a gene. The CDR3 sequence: CASSEPGAGGSEQFF. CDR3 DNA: TGCGCCAGCAGTGAGCCCGGGGCGGGGGGCAGTGAGCAGTTCTTC.

CDR3 sequence: CASSPGTGYSNQPQHF. CDR3 in DNA: TGTGCCAGCAGCCCCGGGACAGGTTATAGCAATCAGCCCCAGCATTTT. This chain uses TRBV5-8 with TRBJ1-5, with 8 nucleotides matching TRBD1. This CDR3 region has 16 residues. Per the germline V gene, CDR1 is SGHTS and CDR2 is YDEGEE. Trimming took 4 bases from V and 0 from J; bases not matched to a gene: 6.

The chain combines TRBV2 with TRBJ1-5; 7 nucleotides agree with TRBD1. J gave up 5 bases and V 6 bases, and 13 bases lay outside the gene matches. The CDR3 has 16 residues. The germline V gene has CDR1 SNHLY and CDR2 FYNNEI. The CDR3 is CASRAAKRQGDQPQHF. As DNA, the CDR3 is TGTGCCAGCAGAGCCGCAAAAAGACAGGGCGATCAGCCCCAGCATTTT. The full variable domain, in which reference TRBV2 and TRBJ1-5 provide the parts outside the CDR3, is EPEVTQTPSHQVTQMGQEVILRCVPISNHLYFYWYRQILGQKVEFLVSFYNNEISEKSEIFDDQFSVERPDGSNFTLKIRSTKLEDSAMYFCASRAAKRQGDQPQHFGDGTRLSIL.

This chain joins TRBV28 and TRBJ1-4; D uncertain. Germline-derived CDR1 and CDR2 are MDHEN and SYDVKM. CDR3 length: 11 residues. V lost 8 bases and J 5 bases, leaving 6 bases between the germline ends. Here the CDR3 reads CASLANEKLFF. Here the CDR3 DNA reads TGTGCCAGCTTAGCCAATGAAAAACTGTTTTTT.

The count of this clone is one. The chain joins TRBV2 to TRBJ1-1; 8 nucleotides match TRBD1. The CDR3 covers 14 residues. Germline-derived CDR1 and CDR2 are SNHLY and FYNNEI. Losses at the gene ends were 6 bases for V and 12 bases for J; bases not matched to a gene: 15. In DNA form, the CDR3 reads TGTGCCAGCAGGGAAACAATCGGGACAGGAATTACTTTCTTT. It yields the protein CASRETIGTGITFF.

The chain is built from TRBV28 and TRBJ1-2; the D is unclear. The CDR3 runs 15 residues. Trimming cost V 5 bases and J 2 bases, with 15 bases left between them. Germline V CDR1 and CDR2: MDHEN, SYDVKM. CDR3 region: CASSPARLNNYGYTF. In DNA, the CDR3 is TGTGCCAGCAGTCCCGCTCGTTTGAACAACTATGGCTACACCTTC.

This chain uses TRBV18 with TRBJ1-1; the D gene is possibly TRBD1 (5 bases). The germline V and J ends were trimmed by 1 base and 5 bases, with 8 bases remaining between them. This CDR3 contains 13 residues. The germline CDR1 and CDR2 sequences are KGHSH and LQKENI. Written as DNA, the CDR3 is TGTGCCAGCTCACCACGGGGGGATACTGAAGCTTTCTTT. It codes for CASSPRGDTEAFF.

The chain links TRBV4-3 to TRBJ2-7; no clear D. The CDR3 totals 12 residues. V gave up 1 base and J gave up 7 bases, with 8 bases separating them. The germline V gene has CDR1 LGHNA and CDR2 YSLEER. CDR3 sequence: CASSQGKFEQYF. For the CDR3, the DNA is TGCGCCAGCAGCCAAGGGAAGTTTGAGCAGTACTTC.

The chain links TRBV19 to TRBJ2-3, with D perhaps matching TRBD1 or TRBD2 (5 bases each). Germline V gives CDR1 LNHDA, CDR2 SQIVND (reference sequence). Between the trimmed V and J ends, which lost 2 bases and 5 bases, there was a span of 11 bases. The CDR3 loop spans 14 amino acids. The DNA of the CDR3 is TGTGCCAGTAGTATAAAGGGGAGAGGAGATACGCAGTATTTT. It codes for CASSIKGRGDTQYF.

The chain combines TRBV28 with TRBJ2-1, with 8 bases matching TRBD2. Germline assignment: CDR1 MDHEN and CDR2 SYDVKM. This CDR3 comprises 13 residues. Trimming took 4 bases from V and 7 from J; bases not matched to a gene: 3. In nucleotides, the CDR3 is TGTGCCAGCAGTTATCCTAGCGGGAATGAGCAGTTCTTC. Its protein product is CASSYPSGNEQFF.

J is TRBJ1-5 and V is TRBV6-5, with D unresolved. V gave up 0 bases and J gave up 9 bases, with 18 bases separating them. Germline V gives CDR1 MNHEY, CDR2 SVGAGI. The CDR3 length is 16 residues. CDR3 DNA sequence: TGTGCCAGCAGTTACTCGATTCCAGGAGGAGCTTGGCCCCAGCATTTT. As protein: CASSYSIPGGAWPQHF.

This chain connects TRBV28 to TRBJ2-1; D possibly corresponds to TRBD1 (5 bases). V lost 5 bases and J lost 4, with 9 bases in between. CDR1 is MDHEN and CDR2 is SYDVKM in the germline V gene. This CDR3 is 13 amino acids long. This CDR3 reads CASSPAGYNEQFF. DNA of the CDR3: TGTGCCAGCAGTCCTGCAGGGTACAATGAGCAGTTCTTC.

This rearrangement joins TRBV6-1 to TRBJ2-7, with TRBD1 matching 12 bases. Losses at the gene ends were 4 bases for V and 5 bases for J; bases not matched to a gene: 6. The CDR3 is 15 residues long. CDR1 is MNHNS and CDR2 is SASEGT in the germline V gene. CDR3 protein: CASSAPGTGGHEQYF. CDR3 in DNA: TGTGCCAGCAGTGCACCCGGGACAGGGGGCCACGAGCAGTACTTC.